This TCR beta chain is from a study of shared clonotypes between healthy human individuals. Trimming took 0 bases from V and 3 from J, leaving 6 bases between them. CDR1 is MNHEY and CDR2 is SVGAGI in the germline V gene. This CDR3 has 13 residues. This clone was counted a few times. The same CDR3 also results from other DNA sequences found in this sample. Naive CD8 cells, CD45RO-negative and positively selected for CCR7, excluded terminally differentiated effector memory CD45RA+ cells. Assay: immunoSEQ multiplex PCR; the TCRdb copy retains only in-frame clones and omits some. The sample lists roughly 2 million clones, about 94% occurring once.

The TCR originated in a man aged 18 to 29 in good health. The chain is built from TRBV6-5 and TRBJ2-7; D uncertain. Material for sequencing was naive CD8+ T cells sorted from blood. For the CDR3, the DNA is TGTGCCAGCAGTTACTCTGAGGACTACGAGCAGTACTTC. This gives the protein CASSYSEDYEQYF.